This T cell receptor beta chain is drawn from a study of control samples from healthy donors and cancer patients. Produced via immunoSEQ multiplex PCR; TCRdb's table is partial and in-frame only. This sample has some 150,000 clones, with about 89% found just once. The sequenced sample consisted of blood. This TCR was recovered from a man in his late teens or twenties in good health.

The DNA of the CDR3 is TGTGCCAGCAGCCAAACAGCTAGCAAGACCCAGTACTTC. Its protein product is CASSQTASKTQYF. The rearrangement joins TRBV14 to TRBJ2-5; D might be TRBD2 (5 bases). This CDR3 has 13 amino acids. The V end was cut by 2 bases, the J end by 6 bases, with 10 bases between. Germline loops: CDR1 SGHDN, CDR2 FVKESK. Full variable domain (outside the CDR3, taken from reference TRBV14 and TRBJ2-5): EAGVTQFPSHSVIEKGQTVTLRCDPISGHDNLYWYRRVMGKEIKFLLHFVKESKQDESGMPNNRFLAERTGGTYSTLKVQPAELEDSGVYFCASSQTASKTQYFGPGTRLLVL.